This TCR beta chain was captured in a study of OX40 agonist ivuxolimab in advanced cancers. With 4 bases removed from V and 2 bases from J, the gap between germline ends came to 14 bases. The CDR3 covers 15 residues. Germline values: CDR1 SGHAT, CDR2 FQNNGV. The repertoire was sequenced with immunoSEQ multiplex PCR; TCRdb's copy has only in-frame clones and lacks some. The table lists just under 100,000 clones, roughly 94% of them singletons. The receptor comes from an adult with an advanced solid tumor such as melanoma, head and neck, liver or kidney cancer. V gene TRBV11-2 combines with J gene TRBJ2-5; D possibly corresponds to TRBD2 (5 bases). The material sequenced was CD4+ or CD8+ T cells sorted from blood, taken in a trial of the OX40 agonist ivuxolimab. The chain's CDR3 is CASSSITSRQETQYF. The CDR3 nucleotides are TGTGCCAGCAGCTCCATAACTAGTAGACAAGAGACCCAGTACTTC.